The 4 T cell receptor beta chains below come from one sample, sequenced in a study of T cell clusters in autoimmune cytopenias. TRB was amplified by touch-down multiplex PCR, primer pools A and B combined. Using the multiplex PCR reads, TCRdb records one entry per CDR3 protein without DNA. The specimen's table records a few hundred distinct CDR3 sequences. TRB was amplified from about 260 ng of peripheral blood genomic DNA per sample. This same sample was also taken into another study, of T cell repertoires in aging, cancer and after chemotherapy.

Source material: peripheral blood. Receptors were obtained from a human donor with chronic lymphocytic leukemia.

This clonotype registers large by frequency. The rearrangement links TRBV20-1 to TRBJ2-7; as DNA is missing, the TRBD2 call by TCRdb cannot be tested. The CDR3 is 16 amino acids. In germline, CDR1 is DFQATT, CDR2 SNEGSKA (reference sequence). The CDR3 reads CSAPTPGLAGVYEQYF.

This chain uses TRBV18 with TRBJ2-3; the D gene TCRdb calls, TRBD2, cannot be checked with no DNA. The CDR3 spans 17 residues. Germline V gives CDR1 KGHSH, CDR2 LQKENI. The CDR3 region is CASSSTGLASRPDTQYF.

J is TRBJ1-1 and V is TRBV20-1. The CDR3 loop spans 13 amino acids. Germline loops: CDR1 DFQATT, CDR2 SNEGSKA (reference sequence). CDR3 loop: CSADPPTAAEAFF.

Considering frequency, this clonotype is hyperexpanded. CDR3 in amino acids: CSVEEGQVYNEQFF. This chain joins TRBV29-1 and TRBJ2-1; the TCRdb D gene call, TRBD1, has no DNA to confirm it. Germline V gene data show CDR1 as SQVTM and CDR2 as ANQGSEA. This CDR3 is 14 amino acids long.